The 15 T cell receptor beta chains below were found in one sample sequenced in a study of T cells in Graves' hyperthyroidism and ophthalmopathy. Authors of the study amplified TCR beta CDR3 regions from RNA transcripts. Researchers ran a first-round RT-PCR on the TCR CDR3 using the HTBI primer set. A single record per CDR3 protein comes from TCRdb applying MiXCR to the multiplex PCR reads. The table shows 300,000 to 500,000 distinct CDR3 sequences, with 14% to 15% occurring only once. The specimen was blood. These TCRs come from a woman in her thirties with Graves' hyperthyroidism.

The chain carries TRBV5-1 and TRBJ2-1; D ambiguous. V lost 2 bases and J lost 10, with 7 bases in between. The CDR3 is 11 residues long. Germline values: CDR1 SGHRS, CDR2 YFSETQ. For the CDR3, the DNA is TGCGCCAGCAGCTTCGCCCAAGAGCAGTTCTTC. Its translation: CASSFAQEQFF.

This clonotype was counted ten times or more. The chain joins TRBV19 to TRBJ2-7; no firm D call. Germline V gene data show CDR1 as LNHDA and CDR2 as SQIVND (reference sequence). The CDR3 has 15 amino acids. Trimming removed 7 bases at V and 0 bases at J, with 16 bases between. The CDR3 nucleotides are TGTGCCAGTAAGGAACGACCGACAATCTCCTACGAGCAGTACTTC. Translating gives CASKERPTISYEQYF. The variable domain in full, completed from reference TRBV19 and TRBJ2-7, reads DGGITQSPKYLFRKEGQNVTLSCEQNLNHDAMYWYRQDPGQGLRLIYYSQIVNDFQKGDIAEGYSVSREKKESFPLTVTSAQKNPTAFYLCASKERPTISYEQYFGPGTRLTVT.

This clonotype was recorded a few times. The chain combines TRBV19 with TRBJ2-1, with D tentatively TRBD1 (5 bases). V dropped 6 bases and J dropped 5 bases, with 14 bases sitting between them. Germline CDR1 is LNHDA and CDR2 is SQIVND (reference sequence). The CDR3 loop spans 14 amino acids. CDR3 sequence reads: CASRPGYAHNEQFF. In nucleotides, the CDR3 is TGTGCCAGTAGACCAGGGTACGCCCACAATGAGCAGTTCTTC.

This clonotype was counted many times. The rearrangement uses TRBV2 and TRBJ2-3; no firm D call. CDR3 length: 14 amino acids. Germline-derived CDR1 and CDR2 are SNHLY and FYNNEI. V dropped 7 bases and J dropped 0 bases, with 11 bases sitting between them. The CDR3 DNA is TGTGCCAGCAACGGAGCTACTAGCACAGATACGCAGTATTTT. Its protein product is CASNGATSTDTQYF. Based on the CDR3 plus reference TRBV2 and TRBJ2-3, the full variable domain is EPEVTQTPSHQVTQMGQEVILRCVPISNHLYFYWYRQILGQKVEFLVSFYNNEISEKSEIFDDQFSVERPDGSNFTLKIRSTKLEDSAMYFCASNGATSTDTQYFGPGTRLTVL.

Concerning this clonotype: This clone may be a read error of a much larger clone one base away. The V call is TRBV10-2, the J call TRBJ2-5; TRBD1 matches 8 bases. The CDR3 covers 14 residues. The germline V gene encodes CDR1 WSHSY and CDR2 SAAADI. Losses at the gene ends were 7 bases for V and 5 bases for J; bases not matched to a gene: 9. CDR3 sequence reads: CASTPPGGEETQYF. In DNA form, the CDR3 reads TGCGCCAGCACCCCGCCAGGGGGCGAGGAGACCCAGTACTTC.

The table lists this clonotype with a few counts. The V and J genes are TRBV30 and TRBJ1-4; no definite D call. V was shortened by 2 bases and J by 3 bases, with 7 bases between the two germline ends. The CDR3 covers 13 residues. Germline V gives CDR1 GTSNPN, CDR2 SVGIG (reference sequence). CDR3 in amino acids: CAWSFGANEKLFF. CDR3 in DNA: TGTGCCTGGAGTTTTGGGGCTAATGAAAAACTGTTTTTT.

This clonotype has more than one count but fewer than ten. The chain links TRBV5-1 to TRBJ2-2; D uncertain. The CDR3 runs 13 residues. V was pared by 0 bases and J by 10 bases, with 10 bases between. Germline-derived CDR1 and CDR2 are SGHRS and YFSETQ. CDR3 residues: CASSLAATLELFF. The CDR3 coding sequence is TGCGCCAGCAGCTTGGCCGCTACCCTGGAGCTGTTTTTT. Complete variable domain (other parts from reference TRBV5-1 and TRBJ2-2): KAGVTQTPRYLIKTRGQQVTLSCSPISGHRSVSWYQQTPGQGLQFLFEYFSETQRNKGNFPGRFSGRQFSNSRSEMNVSTLELGDSALYLCASSLAATLELFFGEGSRLTVL.

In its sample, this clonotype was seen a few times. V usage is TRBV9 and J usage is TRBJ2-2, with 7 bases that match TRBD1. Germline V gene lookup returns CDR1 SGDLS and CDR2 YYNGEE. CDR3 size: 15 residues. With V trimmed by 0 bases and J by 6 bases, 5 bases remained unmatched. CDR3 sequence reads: CASSVVTGVAGELFF. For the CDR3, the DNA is TGTGCCAGCAGCGTAGTAACAGGGGTTGCCGGGGAGCTGTTTTTT.

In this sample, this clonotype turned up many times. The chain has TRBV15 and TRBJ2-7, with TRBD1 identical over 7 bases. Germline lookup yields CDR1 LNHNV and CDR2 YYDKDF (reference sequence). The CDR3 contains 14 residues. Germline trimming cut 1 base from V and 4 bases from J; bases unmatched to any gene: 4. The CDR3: CATSRVGTAYEQYF. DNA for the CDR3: TGTGCCACCAGCAGAGTCGGGACAGCTTACGAGCAGTACTTC.

This CDR3 is CAISTGDSYNSPLHF. The CDR3 bases are TGTGCCATCAGCACAGGGGACTCCTATAATTCACCCCTCCACTTT. The V and J genes are TRBV10-3 and TRBJ1-6; 7 nucleotides match TRBD1. This CDR3 has 15 amino acids. The V segment lost 6 bases and the J segment 0 bases; nucleotides outside the gene matches: 2. Germline values: CDR1 ENHRY, CDR2 SYGVKD.

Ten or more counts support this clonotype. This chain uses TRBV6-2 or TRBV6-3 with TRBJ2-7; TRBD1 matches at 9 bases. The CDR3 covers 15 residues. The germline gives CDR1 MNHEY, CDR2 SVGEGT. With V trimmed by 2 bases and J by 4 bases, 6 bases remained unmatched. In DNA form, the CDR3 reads TGTGCCAGCAGTTACGGGACAGGGTTTTGGTACGAGCAGTACTTC. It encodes CASSYGTGFWYEQYF.

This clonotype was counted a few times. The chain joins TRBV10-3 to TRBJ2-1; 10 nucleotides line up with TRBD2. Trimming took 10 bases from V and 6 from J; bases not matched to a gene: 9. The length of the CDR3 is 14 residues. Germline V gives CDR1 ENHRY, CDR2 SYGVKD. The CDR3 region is CATRDLAGVNEQFF. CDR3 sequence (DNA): TGTGCCACAAGAGATCTAGCGGGAGTCAATGAGCAGTTCTTC.

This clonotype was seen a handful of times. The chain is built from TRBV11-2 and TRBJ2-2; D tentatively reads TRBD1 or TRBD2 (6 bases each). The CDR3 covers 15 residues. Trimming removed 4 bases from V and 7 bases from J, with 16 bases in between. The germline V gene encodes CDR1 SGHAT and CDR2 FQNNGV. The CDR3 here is CASSSPRGGHGELFF. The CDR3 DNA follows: TGTGCCAGCAGCTCCCCCCGAGGGGGGCACGGGGAGCTGTTTTTT.

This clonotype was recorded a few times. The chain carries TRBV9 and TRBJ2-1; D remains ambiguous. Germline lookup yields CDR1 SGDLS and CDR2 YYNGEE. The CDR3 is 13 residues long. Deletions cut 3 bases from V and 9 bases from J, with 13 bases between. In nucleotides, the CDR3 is TGTGCCAGCAGCGGAGCCTTTTCGAGTGAGCAGTTCTTC. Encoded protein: CASSGAFSSEQFF.

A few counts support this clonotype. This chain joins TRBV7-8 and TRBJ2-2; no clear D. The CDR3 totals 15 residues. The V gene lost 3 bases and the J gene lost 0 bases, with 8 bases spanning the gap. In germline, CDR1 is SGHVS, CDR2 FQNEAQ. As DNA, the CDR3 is TGTGCCAGCAGCTTTGGGGATTCGAACACCGGGGAGCTGTTTTTT. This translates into CASSFGDSNTGELFF.